This T cell receptor (beta chain) was found in a study of T cell responses to AZD1222 COVID-19 vaccine. V dropped 4 bases and J dropped 8 bases, with 14 bases sitting between them. Germline values: CDR1 LGHDT, CDR2 YNNKEL (reference sequence). The CDR3 runs 13 residues. Libraries were prepared by immunoSEQ multiplex PCR; TCRdb keeps only in-frame clonotypes and omits some of them. The profile shows 95,000 to 100,000 clones, approximately 84% of them singletons. General study results and limits: Spike as a whole was targeted by vaccine-associated CD4 TCRs, dominant at 160-218 and 743-854. Among those given AZD1222, only six were seropositive at baseline. Clonal diversity may have been underestimated in mostly white British donors. A rise in Spike-specific TCR breadth and depth followed two AZD1222 doses.

Comment on this clone: Its target is not known.

The sequencing here drew on peripheral blood, taken 28 days after the second AZD1222 dose. The chain couples TRBV3-1 (or the pseudogene TRBV3-2) to TRBJ1-1, with D uncertain. This sequence was found in an adult who received the AZD1222 COVID-19 vaccine. CDR3 residues: CASSRERYGEAFF. In nucleotides, the CDR3 is TGTGCCAGCAGCCGCGAACGATACGGGGAAGCTTTCTTT.